This T cell receptor beta chain was documented in a study of cytomegalovirus exposure and HLA in healthy donors (dated by TCRdb to 2017 to 2019). With respect to the entire study: An earlier analysis of 587 of the donors reported more than 250 Gb of sequence data and roughly 100 million unique TCR beta sequences from about 180 million T cells. Roughly 5 DR-DQ haplotypes were treated as single units for association and clustering because of strong linkage in the cohort. Rather than drawing on any new phenotypic data, the later analysis identified candidate immune exposures from TCR beta sequences and the way those sequences occurred across donors. Of the 350 to 450 genotyped donors, 81% fell in the genetic ancestry cluster associated with self-reported Caucasian donors. An early release covering roughly 580 HLA-typed donors comprised approximately 300 gigabases of sequencing data and 85 million or so unique TCR sequences. Typing coverage differed by locus: A, B, C, DRB1 and DQB1 were typed in about 620-630 donors, DQA1 in about 560, DPA1 in some 570, and DPB1 in around 490. HLA typing covered class I and class II loci at four-digit resolution. Donor age, sex, ethnicity and CMV serostatus were compiled together with the repertoire data. The study combined high-throughput TCR immunosequencing, statistical association of individual TCRs with disease status, and machine learning to predict cytomegalovirus infection status. The aim of the study was to test whether cataloging public T cell receptors could identify signatures of past pathogen exposure. A later analysis re-examined previously published TCR beta repertoires from 610 or so donors and added high-resolution HLA genotyping to investigate patterns of TCR occurrence. The T cell repertoires of around 730 subjects were profiled by immunosequencing and related to cytomegalovirus serostatus. All discovery cohort repertoires had been generated using a single sequencing platform. Genome-wide SNP genotypes for about 60% of the 666 donors were used in a later genetic analysis, which treated that subset as a discovery cohort. Besides the first cohort of about 730 subjects, a separate validation cohort made up of 120 different subjects was used. To decide whether each TCR beta V gene segment behaved as functional or pseudogenic, an earlier analysis of nearly 600 of the donors relied on high-throughput TCR beta sequencing. Across some 400 genotyped donors of the cohort, an average of approximately 240,000 unique TCR beta nucleotide sequences per donor were sequenced, and roughly 20% of those sequences were non-productive. Here is what the overall study found, with its caveats: Several of the top co-occurrence clusters appeared to be linked to parvovirus B19, influenza, CMV and Epstein-Barr virus, according to a later analysis. HLA typing was unavailable for some donors at each locus, so association tests used only the typed subset. An earlier analysis of roughly 570 of the donors showed that most TCR beta V segments appeared in productive rearrangements either about 90% or about 30% of the time, which broadly matched IMGT annotations. Linkage disequilibrium might explain the correlated functional status among segregating V segments, but an unknown experimental factor could not be excluded. In vitro tests confirmed that three of the cytomegalovirus-associated TCR beta chains recognize cytomegalovirus antigens. Compared with the 666-donor mean, donors in an Asian-associated ancestry cluster had fewer N-insertions in productive TCRs, according to a later genetic analysis. A further reported finding was that TCR beta sequences accurately predicted the HLA-A and HLA-B alleles for most subjects in the first cohort. Presence/absence analyses assumed roughly uniform sequencing depth across donors, an assumption that may not hold. A cluster of highly shared sequence variants was judged likely to represent a technical artifact of the sequencing pipeline. According to a later analysis, TCR association rates differed among HLA loci, with DRB1 alleles showing the most associated TCRs and HLA-C alleles showing the fewest. An association between a missense DCLRE1C variant and V-gene and J-gene trimming of TCR beta chains was found in a later genetic analysis and replicated in an independent cohort. In the study, around 150 TCR beta chains were listed as associated with cytomegalovirus. This cohort had only TCR beta chains sequenced, and the lack of alpha or paired-chain data limited which features could be detected. The classifier was reported to diagnose cytomegalovirus status with high specificity and sensitivity in both the original cohort and the validation cohort. Compared with equally common non-associated chains, HLA-associated TCR beta chains in a later analysis were more clonally expanded and had lower generation probabilities. Immune exposure information for the cohort was limited to CMV serostatus. Over 15 rarely observed V segments, including chromosome 9 orphons, were excluded from the earlier analysis of some 590 of the donors because counts were too low. Across donors, most TCR sequences were observed very rarely, whereas some public TCRs were present in many individuals. The 87-base-pair reads could not distinguish some IMGT-functional V segments, including TRBV6-2 and TRBV6-3, so those segments were excluded. The authors suggested that the approach could potentially be generalized to other disease states and immunological phenotypes. Most CMV-associated TCR beta chains appeared to be HLA-restricted in a later analysis, and the HLA associations seemed to be driven largely by CMV exposure. When HLA alleles, especially DR and DQ, strongly co-occurred, attributing TCR associations to individual alleles was difficult. In a later analysis, some 17,000 TCR beta sequences were associated with specific HLA alleles at a false discovery rate of 0.05.

In regard to this clone: The clone's antigen remains unknown. No much larger clone is present one base from it, and per-base qualities are unavailable.

Library preparation used the immunoSEQ multiplex PCR assay. For the multiplex PCR, a mixture combining 60 forward primers for TCR Vbeta segments and 13 reverse primers for TCR Jbeta segments was used. Amplification of the CDR3 region of rearranged TCR beta genes was performed with a multiplex PCR assay on genomic DNA. The amplified TCR beta libraries were sequenced on the Illumina HiSeq System as 87-base-pair reads. The original pipeline was this. A later analysis counted about 80 million unique TCR beta chains across the 700 or so repertoires, and around 9.9 million of these chains were shared by at least two donors. A nearest-neighbor algorithm error-corrected the raw reads and collapsed the reads into unique sequences, merging closely related sequences to remove PCR and sequencing errors. Alignment of CDR3 sequences to IMGT reference sequences was used to assign V, D and J gene segments. For a sequence to be retained, at least a six-nucleotide match to both a V gene segment and a J gene segment was required. A rearrangement counted as productive if the CDR3 had no stop codons and remained in frame with V and J, and every other rearrangement counted as non-productive. CDR3 was defined by IMGT convention, running from the second conserved V-encoded cysteine to the conserved J-encoded phenylalanine. The earlier analysis of about 570 of the donors excluded any sequence lacking an unambiguous match to a single V gene segment. An earlier analysis of around 600 of the donors classified V segments as functional when productive rearrangements were above 56.7% and as segregating when the standard deviation between donors was above 5%. A statistical classification framework was built for diagnosing cytomegalovirus status from the catalog of TCR beta chain sequences. V and J gene assignment, in a later analysis, came from comparing TCR nucleotide sequences with IMGT/GENE-DB human TR gene sequences. In a later analysis, CDR3 sequences and most-parsimonious VDJ recombination scenarios were assigned using the TCRdist pipeline. In a later analysis, each TCR beta chain was defined by its CDR3 amino acid sequence together with its V-gene family, and reads without a unique V-gene family were excluded. In a later analysis, 500 to 650 highly shared, low-generation-probability nucleotide sequences were removed to address suspected cross-contamination and a sequencing artifact. In a later analysis, a clonal expansion index was calculated for each public chain from normalized within-repertoire ranks of inferred template counts. In a later analysis, generation probabilities were computed using a VDJ recombination model fitted to out-of-frame rearrangements, and the results were checked against IGoR. In a later analysis, hypergeometric tests were used to score TCR-TCR, TCR-HLA and TCR-CMV co-occurrence, with a repertoire-size bias correction applied to TCR pairs. False discovery rates were estimated in a later analysis by permuting HLA or CMV assignments 20 times. In a later analysis, co-occurring TCRs were grouped with DBSCAN, and TCRdist sequence similarity was added when clustering was performed within HLA-allele-positive subsets. Repertoires with fewer than 30,000 or more than 120,000 public chains, plus five repertoires with anomalous nucleotide sharing, were excluded from co-occurrence clustering. TCRdb took over this immuneACCESS table, retaining in-frame rearrangements with V and J assigned. Such tables are incomplete; in checked studies, under half of the missing clones stem from an unresolved V gene, and the remainder is unexplained. D and trimming were read from the DNA, whereas the V and J calls and clone size are those reported in that table. The sample yields roughly 100,000 clones; roughly 80% were counted once. The ten largest account for 6.9% of the sample.

The cohort consisted of 666 healthy bone marrow donors. At the time of sampling, every cohort member was nominally healthy, though immune exposures that went unrecorded were likely present. The donor was CMV seropositive and belonged to the group of 250 to 350 seropositive cohort members. A peripheral blood sample was collected from each donor, and TCR beta sequencing was performed on peripheral blood mononuclear cells. The Qiagen DNeasy Blood Extraction Kit was used to extract genomic DNA from the blood cell samples. The cysteine opens and the phenylalanine closes a CDR3 of 14 amino acids. Of the read, only the CDR3 DNA is kept; its 42 bases are in frame from base 1. As encoded in the germline V gene, CDR1 is KGHSH while CDR2 is LQKENI.

The receptor's source is a man aged 30-40 years in good health and CMV-seropositive. Sequencing input: PBMCs. In this chain, TRBV18 is recombined with TRBJ2-5; TRBD1 agrees with 9 junctional bases. The assigned J gene may be wrong: the sequence end matches TRBJ2-7 better. The CDR3 amino acid sequence is: CASSRDRAAYEQYF. In nucleotides, the sequence is TGTGCCAGCTCACGGGACAGGGCGGCCTACGAGCAGTACTTC.